These 26 T cell receptor beta chains came from one sample sequenced in a study of shared clonotypes between healthy human individuals. The table came from immunoSEQ multiplex PCR; TCRdb's copy has only in-frame clones and leaves some out. This sample yields some 470,000 clones, of which around 80% are seen a single time; roughly 13% belongs to the top ten. What was sequenced was PBMCs. The receptors were gathered from a woman aged 40-49 years in good health. Some clones in this sample may be carry-over from other donors' samples.

This clone was picked up a small number of times. CDR3 DNA sequence: TGCGCCAGCAGTGAAAATGAGGAGCAGTTCTTC. Its translation is CASSENEEQFF. The chain has TRBV5-1 and TRBJ2-1; unclear D gene. Germline CDR1 reads SGHRS; CDR2 reads YFSETQ. V dropped 5 bases and J dropped 10 bases, with 10 bases sitting between them. The CDR3 totals 11 residues.

V gene TRBV2 combines with J gene TRBJ1-2; possible D gene TRBD1, 6 bases. This CDR3 region has 15 residues. Per the germline V gene, CDR1 is SNHLY and CDR2 is FYNNEI. The V end lost 2 bases, the J end lost 7 bases, and 17 bases lay between the germline ends. The CDR3: CASSEMRGLLPGYTF. CDR3 nucleotides: TGTGCCAGCAGTGAAATGCGGGGGCTGCTTCCTGGCTACACCTTC.

The rearrangement links TRBV28 to TRBJ2-7; D gene unclear. This CDR3 region has 15 residues. Per germline, CDR1 MDHEN and CDR2 SYDVKM. CDR3 protein: CGARPKIPGSYEQYF. The DNA for the CDR3 is TGTGGAGCACGGCCCAAAATACCAGGCTCCTACGAGCAGTACTTC. The whole variable domain, filled in from reference TRBV28 and TRBJ2-7, reads DVKVTQSSRYLVKRTGEKVFLECVQDMDHENMFWYRQDPGLGLRLIYFSYDVKMKEKGDIPEGYSVSREKKERFSLILESASTNQTSMYLCGARPKIPGSYEQYFGPGTRLTVT.

The chain recombines TRBV6-5 with TRBJ2-1, with D possibly matching TRBD2 (5 bases). The V end lost 0 bases, the J end lost 5 bases, and 11 bases lay between the germline ends. The CDR3 loop spans 15 amino acids. CDR1 is MNHEY and CDR2 is SVGAGI in the germline V gene. CDR3 coding DNA: TGTGCCAGCAGTTACTCAGGAGGTCTCCACAATGAGCAGTTCTTC. It is translated as CASSYSGGLHNEQFF.

On this clone: Given a far larger clone just one base away, this is likely a sequencing read error. CDR3 DNA: TGTGCCGGCAGCCAAGAAAGTACAGCAACAGATACGCAGTATTTT. Its protein is CAGSQESTATDTQYF. The rearrangement links TRBV4-2 to TRBJ2-3; no firm D call. Germline loops: CDR1 LGHNA, CDR2 YNFKEQ. The CDR3 spans 15 residues.

The rearrangement uses TRBV7-7 and TRBJ2-5; the D gene is possibly TRBD1 (6 bases). The CDR3 is 14 residues long. Trimming shortened V by 1 base and J by 2 bases, and 8 bases separated the two germline ends. The V gene's germline CDR1 is SSHAT and CDR2 FNYEAQ (reference sequence). CDR3 amino acids: CASSLVTGQETQYF. The CDR3 DNA follows: TGTGCCAGCAGCTTAGTGACAGGTCAAGAGACCCAGTACTTC.

A remark on this clone: The CDR3 carries no conserved terminal phenylalanine or tryptophan, so it likely arises from a read error. The CDR3 DNA is TGTGCCAGCAGCGTACAGGGAGTCGGAGATACGCAGTATCTT. Its translation: CASSVQGVGDTQYL. The chain has TRBV5-8 and TRBJ2-3; D is possibly TRBD1 (6 bases). The CDR3 covers 14 residues. CDR1 and CDR2 from the germline V gene are SGHTS and YDEGEE. Trimming shortened V by 4 bases and J by 5 bases, and 14 bases separated the two germline ends.

The gene calls are TRBV28 and TRBJ1-1; a possible D gene is TRBD1 (6 bases). The germline gives CDR1 MDHEN, CDR2 SYDVKM. This CDR3 has 17 residues. With 2 bases removed from V and 6 bases from J, the gap between germline ends came to 22 bases. The chain's CDR3 is CASSLGQYRARAAEAFF. Here the CDR3 DNA reads TGTGCCAGCAGTTTAGGACAGTACAGGGCCAGGGCGGCTGAAGCTTTCTTT.

The V call is TRBV4-2, the J call TRBJ2-3; D is undetermined. Germline assignment: CDR1 LGHNA and CDR2 YNFKEQ. Trimming removed 0 bases from V and 6 bases from J, with 13 bases in between. The length of the CDR3 is 15 residues. This chain's CDR3 is CASSQEWSKTDTQYF. The CDR3 DNA reads as TGTGCCAGCAGCCAAGAATGGTCGAAAACGGATACGCAGTATTTT.

This clone came up a few times. A far larger clone is one base from this, pointing to a likely read error. The J gene is TRBJ2-7, the V gene TRBV7-8; D gene unclear. V was clipped by 6 bases and J by 5 bases, with 20 bases between them. The germline CDR1 and CDR2 sequences are SGHVS and FQNEAQ. This CDR3 contains 15 residues. Here the CDR3 DNA reads TGTGCCAGCAGTTTCCTCCGCTACTCACCCCACGAGCAGTACTTC. Protein product: CASSFLRYSPHEQYF. Full variable domain (remainder filled in from reference TRBV7-8 and TRBJ2-7): GAGVSQSPRYKVAKRGQDVALRCDPISGHVSLFWYQQALGQGPEFLTYFQNEAQLDKSGLPSDRFFAERPEGSVSTLKIQRTQQEDSAVYLCASSFLRYSPHEQYFGPGTRLTVT.

The V and J genes are TRBV19 and TRBJ2-5, with a possible D match to TRBD2 (5 bases). CDR3 length equals 15 residues. CDR1 is LNHDA and CDR2 is SQIVND in the germline V gene (reference sequence). The V end lost 0 bases, the J end lost 0 bases, and 8 bases lay between the germline ends. CDR3 sequence: CASSIDSSDQETQYF. The DNA of the CDR3 is TGTGCCAGTAGTATAGATAGTAGCGACCAAGAGACCCAGTACTTC.

The rearrangement links TRBV10-1 to TRBJ2-7; no reliable D call. With 0 bases removed from V and 2 bases from J, the gap between germline ends came to 8 bases. This CDR3 region has 14 residues. From germline, CDR1 is WNHNN and CDR2 SYGVQD (reference sequence). The CDR3 sequence is CASSESAWAYEQYF. CDR3 sequence (DNA): TGCGCCAGCAGTGAGTCCGCATGGGCCTACGAGCAGTACTTC.

V gene TRBV9 combines with J gene TRBJ2-1; TRBD2 matches 7 bases. With 0 bases clipped from V and 9 bases from J, the junction kept 6 bases outside the gene matches. CDR1 SGDLS and CDR2 YYNGEE come from the germline V gene. The CDR3 length is 14 residues. The chain's CDR3 is CASSVGGRAFEQFF. The CDR3 DNA follows: TGTGCCAGCAGCGTAGGTGGGAGGGCTTTTGAGCAGTTCTTC.

The chain employs TRBV4-3 and TRBJ2-7; 11 positions agree with TRBD2. V lost 3 bases and J lost 2; bases outside the gene matches: 9. The germline CDR1 and CDR2 sequences are LGHNA and YSLEER. CDR3 length: 17 amino acids. The CDR3 protein is CASSHSSGRTRPYEQYF. CDR3 in DNA: TGCGCCAGCAGCCATTCTAGCGGGAGGACCCGACCCTACGAGCAGTACTTC.

This clone showed up many times. The rearrangement uses TRBV5-4 and TRBJ2-1; 10 bases agree with TRBD2. The V and J ends lost 5 bases and 9 bases, in that order; junction bases with no gene match: 8. Germline assignment: CDR1 SGHNT and CDR2 YYREEE (reference sequence). CDR3 length: 14 amino acids. The DNA for the CDR3 is TGTGCCAGCAGTTATAGCGGGAGGATCGTTGAGCAGTTCTTC. The encoded protein is CASSYSGRIVEQFF. Using reference TRBV5-4 and TRBJ2-1 for the parts outside the CDR3, the full variable domain is ETGVTQSPTHLIKTRGQQVTLRCSSQSGHNTVSWYQQALGQGPQFIFQYYREEENGRGNFPPRFSGLQFPNYSSELNVNALELDDSALYLCASSYSGRIVEQFFGPGTRLTVL.

For this clone: Being one base from a much bigger clone, this may be a read error. This specimen includes other DNA sequences encoding the same CDR3. This chain uses TRBV10-2 with TRBJ1-1; D gene uncertain. Looked up from germline, CDR1 is WSHSY and CDR2 is SAAADI. The CDR3 runs to 13 residues. The CDR3 reads CASSEFTYTEAFF. The CDR3 DNA reads TGCGCCAGCAGTGAGTTTACGTACACCGAAGCTTTCTTT.

The CDR3 DNA follows: TGTGCCAGCAGCCAATACTCCCAGTTAGACTCTGGAAACACCATATATTTT. It codes for CASSQYSQLDSGNTIYF. This chain uses TRBV7-9 with TRBJ1-3, with D hard to call. Germline CDR1 SEHNR, CDR2 FQNEAQ (reference sequence). V gave up 5 bases and J gave up 0 bases, with 17 bases separating them. The CDR3 length is 17 residues.

This clone is a singleton in its sample. V and J are TRBV28 and TRBJ1-5; maybe TRBD1 (6 bases). Trimming took off 5 bases at V and 6 bases at J, with 14 bases between the two ends. Looked up from germline, CDR1 is MDHEN and CDR2 is SYDVKM. The CDR3 covers 14 residues. This chain's CDR3 is CASSPAQGPQPQHF. Written as DNA, the CDR3 is TGTGCCAGCAGTCCCGCACAGGGCCCTCAGCCCCAGCATTTT.

This clone was seen more than once but under ten times. V is TRBV5-1 and J is TRBJ1-3; the D is unclear. CDR3 length: 16 amino acids. Trimming removed 4 bases at V and 0 bases at J, with 14 bases between. The V gene's germline CDR1 is SGHRS and CDR2 YFSETQ. The CDR3 sequence is CASSDPTLSSGNTIYF. As DNA, the CDR3 is TGCGCCAGCAGCGACCCGACTCTCAGCTCTGGAAACACCATATATTTT.

V and J are TRBV5-5 and TRBJ1-1, with a tentative D call TRBD1 (5 bases). V was trimmed by 2 bases and J by 4 bases, leaving 12 bases between them. The CDR3 runs to 14 residues. Germline V lookup: CDR1 SGHKS, CDR2 YYEKEE (reference sequence). Here the CDR3 reads CASSLNSGSTEAFF. The DNA for the CDR3 is TGTGCCAGCAGCTTAAATTCAGGGAGCACTGAAGCTTTCTTT.

The chain joins TRBV15 to TRBJ2-7, with TRBD1 identical over 8 bases. After removal of 0 bases from V and 0 bases from J, the junction contained 4 bases not matched to a gene. The CDR3 sequence is 16 residues long. Germline CDR1 and CDR2: LNHNV and YYDKDF (reference sequence). CDR3: CATSREGGQVSYEQYF. The CDR3 region has the DNA TGTGCCACCAGCAGAGAGGGGGGACAGGTCTCCTACGAGCAGTACTTC.

The V and J genes are TRBV6-5 and TRBJ1-4, with D possibly matching TRBD1 (6 bases). From germline, CDR1 is MNHEY and CDR2 SVGAGI. CDR3 length: 14 amino acids. V was clipped by 2 bases and J by 6 bases, with 10 bases between them. The CDR3 coding sequence is TGTGCCAGCAGTTACCGGGGGCCTGATGAAAAACTGTTTTTT. Translated, it gives CASSYRGPDEKLFF.

The genes are TRBV7-2 and TRBJ1-1, with TRBD1 matching over 7 bases. Germline trimming cut 1 base from V and 5 bases from J; bases unmatched to any gene: 4. This CDR3 region has 14 residues. The germline gives CDR1 SGHTA, CDR2 FQGNSA. The CDR3 sequence: CASSLEGAVTEAFF. CDR3 nucleotide sequence: TGTGCCAGCAGCTTAGAGGGGGCGGTGACTGAAGCTTTCTTT. Supplemented by reference TRBV7-2 and TRBJ1-1, the full variable domain reads GAGVSQSPSNKVTEKGKDVELRCDPISGHTALYWYRQSLGQGLEFLIYFQGNSAPDKSGLPSDRFSAERTGGSVSTLTIQRTQQEDSAVYLCASSLEGAVTEAFFGQGTRLTVV.

This sequence joins TRBV7-2 and TRBJ2-2; D possibly corresponds to TRBD2 (5 bases). The ends were cut back, 5 bases at V and 4 bases at J, with 14 bases in the middle. Germline CDR1 reads SGHTA; CDR2 reads FQGNSA. This CDR3 is 15 amino acids long. The CDR3 spells CASSRRAGSTGELFF. The CDR3 DNA reads as TGTGCCAGCAGCCGGCGGGCAGGAAGCACCGGGGAGCTGTTTTTT. The full variable domain, its missing parts supplied by reference TRBV7-2 and TRBJ2-2, is GAGVSQSPSNKVTEKGKDVELRCDPISGHTALYWYRQSLGQGLEFLIYFQGNSAPDKSGLPSDRFSAERTGGSVSTLTIQRTQQEDSAVYLCASSRRAGSTGELFFGEGSRLTVL.

V usage is TRBV6-5 and J usage is TRBJ1-4; 7 bases align to TRBD1. The CDR3 extends over 14 amino acids. Germline loops: CDR1 MNHEY, CDR2 SVGAGI. Trimming at V came to 3 bases and at J to 7 bases, leaving 5 bases not matched to a gene. CDR3 DNA: TGTGCCAGCAGTTATGACAGGGAGAGTGAAAAACTGTTTTTT. This gives the protein CASSYDRESEKLFF.

The rearrangement joins TRBV5-1 to TRBJ2-1, with 9 positions matching TRBD1. V lost 4 bases, J lost 6 bases, and 14 bases stayed unmatched. Per germline, CDR1 SGHRS and CDR2 YFSETQ. The CDR3 totals 17 residues. The CDR3 here is CASSIGPGTGSINEQFF. For the CDR3, the DNA is TGCGCCAGCAGCATAGGGCCCGGGACAGGGTCAATCAATGAGCAGTTCTTC.